Following are 31 T cell receptor beta chains from one sample sequenced in a study of T cell responses to AZD1222 COVID-19 vaccine. This table comes from immunoSEQ multiplex PCR, and its TCRdb copy is limited to in-frame clones, with some not included. This sample has roughly 150,000 clones, with approximately 89% found just once. The sample here was peripheral blood, taken 28 days after the second AZD1222 dose. These receptors were taken from an adult who received the AZD1222 COVID-19 vaccine.

The chain joins TRBV7-2 to TRBJ2-7; TRBD2 matches at 9 bases. The CDR3 runs 14 residues. The junction had 3 bases not matched to a gene; V was cut back by 1 base and J by 5 bases. Germline V lookup: CDR1 SGHTA, CDR2 FQGNSA. The CDR3 DNA is TGTGCCAGCAGCTTAGTCGTAGCGGGAGACGAGCAGTACTTC. This codes for CASSLVVAGDEQYF.

The rearrangement uses TRBV4-2 and TRBJ1-1, with D hard to call. V lost 3 bases and J 0 bases, leaving 5 bases between the germline ends. CDR3 length equals 13 residues. CDR1 and CDR2 from the germline V gene are LGHNA and YNFKEQ. CDR3 nucleotide sequence: TGTGCCAGCAGCCACCCGATGAACACTGAAGCTTTCTTT. This encodes CASSHPMNTEAFF.

The chain has TRBV28 and TRBJ1-1; no firm D call. There are 13 residues in the CDR3. Trimming cost V 7 bases and J 4 bases, with 13 bases left between them. Germline CDR1 reads MDHEN; CDR2 reads SYDVKM. The CDR3 spells CASNYLGGTEAFF. The CDR3 DNA follows: TGTGCCAGCAACTACTTGGGCGGCACTGAAGCTTTCTTT.

This chain's CDR3 is CASSQDHTRQNEQYF. CDR3 in DNA: TGTGCCAGCAGCCAAGATCATACCCGGCAGAACGAGCAGTACTTC. The rearrangement links TRBV3-1 (or the pseudogene TRBV3-2) to TRBJ2-7, with D hard to call. The germline V gene encodes CDR1 LGHDT and CDR2 YNNKEL (reference sequence). The CDR3 runs to 15 residues. V dropped 0 bases and J dropped 5 bases, with 14 bases sitting between them.

The V call is TRBV7-2, the J call TRBJ1-4, with 8 bases identical to TRBD1. Germline CDR1 reads SGHTA; CDR2 reads FQGNSA. The CDR3 contains 16 residues. Unmatched junction bases numbered 8, after V lost 1 base and J lost 7 bases. CDR3 sequence: CASSLEAGRGPEKLFF. The CDR3 DNA reads as TGTGCCAGCAGCTTAGAGGCCGGCAGGGGGCCTGAAAAACTGTTTTTT.

This chain uses TRBV7-9 with TRBJ1-1, with 7 bases that match TRBD1. The CDR3 contains 18 residues. After removal of 5 bases from V and 0 bases from J, the junction contained 15 bases not matched to a gene. Germline V CDR1 and CDR2: SEHNR, FQNEAQ (reference sequence). CDR3 amino acids: CASSPTGQQKTMNTEAFF. The CDR3 DNA sequence: TGTGCCAGCAGCCCCACGGGACAGCAGAAAACCATGAACACTGAAGCTTTCTTT.

The chain carries TRBV12-3 or TRBV12-4 and TRBJ2-4; D remains ambiguous. Between the trimmed V and J ends, which lost 1 base and 8 bases, there was a span of 6 bases. The CDR3 contains 12 residues. CDR3 region: CASSLDFYIQYF. CDR3 in DNA: TGTGCCAGCAGTTTAGATTTCTACATTCAGTACTTC.

The V gene is TRBV10-3, the J gene TRBJ1-2; D call uncertain. The CDR3 loop spans 14 amino acids. The V end was cut by 2 bases, the J end by 2 bases, with 9 bases between. Looked up from germline, CDR1 is ENHRY and CDR2 is SYGVKD. CDR3 coding DNA: TGTGCCATCAGTGAGCTCCAAGGAAACTATGGCTACACCTTC. This encodes CAISELQGNYGYTF.

V usage is TRBV14 and J usage is TRBJ2-4, with D maybe TRBD1 (6 bases). CDR3 length: 19 residues. The V end lost 3 bases, the J end lost 3 bases, and 24 bases lay between the germline ends. Germline CDR1 reads SGHDN; CDR2 reads FVKESK. CDR3 sequence: CASSHDKLSGEGGKNIQYF. The CDR3, as DNA: TGTGCCAGCAGCCACGACAAACTATCAGGGGAAGGTGGCAAAAACATTCAGTACTTC.

The genes are TRBV5-1 and TRBJ2-5, with 7 bases matching TRBD1. The CDR3 spans 11 residues. Germline trimming cut 4 bases from V and 10 bases from J; bases unmatched to any gene: 4. Germline V lookup: CDR1 SGHRS, CDR2 YFSETQ. CDR3 amino acids: CASSTTGVQYF. The DNA of the CDR3 is TGCGCCAGCAGCACTACAGGGGTCCAGTACTTC.

V usage is TRBV6-5 and J usage is TRBJ1-2, with D possibly TRBD1 on 6 matching bases. Germline V gives CDR1 MNHEY, CDR2 SVGAGI. There are 15 residues in the CDR3. V lost 4 bases and J 4 bases, leaving 16 bases between the germline ends. This CDR3 is CASSWRGVQSYGYTF. Written as DNA, the CDR3 is TGTGCCAGCAGTTGGAGGGGGGTACAGTCCTATGGCTACACCTTC.

V gene TRBV7-8 combines with J gene TRBJ1-2; D might be TRBD1 (6 bases). Germline assignment: CDR1 SGHVS and CDR2 FQNEAQ. The CDR3 runs 13 residues. Trimming removed 5 bases from V and 4 bases from J, with 11 bases in between. CDR3 nucleotide sequence: TGTGCCAGCAGCGGTGCAGGGGTCTATGGCTACACCTTC. It yields the protein CASSGAGVYGYTF. Complete variable domain (other parts from reference TRBV7-8 and TRBJ1-2): GAGVSQSPRYKVAKRGQDVALRCDPISGHVSLFWYQQALGQGPEFLTYFQNEAQLDKSGLPSDRFFAERPEGSVSTLKIQRTQQEDSAVYLCASSGAGVYGYTFGSGTRLTVV.

This chain connects TRBV7-9 to TRBJ1-5; no definite D call. The CDR3 totals 12 residues. V dropped 8 bases and J dropped 5 bases, with 10 bases sitting between them. Germline V CDR1 and CDR2: SEHNR, FQNEAQ (reference sequence). CDR3 DNA sequence: TGTGCCAGCGGCCTCTCTGATCAGCCCCAGCATTTT. This gives the protein CASGLSDQPQHF.

The genes are TRBV5-1 and TRBJ2-1; D is unclear. CDR3 length: 15 amino acids. In germline, CDR1 is SGHRS, CDR2 YFSETQ. V was shortened by 6 bases and J by 4 bases, with 17 bases between the two germline ends. Here the CDR3 DNA reads TGCGCCAGCAACCCTGCAGAAGGGCCGTACAATGAGCAGTTCTTC. Translation: CASNPAEGPYNEQFF.

The chain couples TRBV19 to TRBJ1-6, with TRBD1 matching 9 bases. This CDR3 is 15 amino acids long. Germline values: CDR1 LNHDA, CDR2 SQIVND (reference sequence). The J segment lost 6 bases and the V segment lost 6 bases, leaving 6 bases of the junction unmatched. Written as DNA, the CDR3 is TGTGCCAGTAGGCAAGAGACAGGGGGTAATTCACCCCTCCACTTT. It is translated as CASRQETGGNSPLHF.

The V gene is TRBV28, the J gene TRBJ2-7, with D unclear. Germline loops: CDR1 MDHEN, CDR2 SYDVKM. This CDR3 region has 16 residues. V lost 2 bases to trimming and J lost 7 bases, with 21 bases between them. CDR3 nucleotide sequence: TGTGCCAGCAGTTTAGCTTCCCGGCTGACTCTAAGGGAGCAGTACTTC. Encoded protein: CASSLASRLTLREQYF. Filled out from reference TRBV28 and TRBJ2-7, the complete variable domain reads DVKVTQSSRYLVKRTGEKVFLECVQDMDHENMFWYRQDPGLGLRLIYFSYDVKMKEKGDIPEGYSVSREKKERFSLILESASTNQTSMYLCASSLASRLTLREQYFGPGTRLTVT.

The V gene is TRBV6-1, the J gene TRBJ1-5, with 8 nucleotides matching TRBD1. V gave up 0 bases and J gave up 6 bases; unmatched junction bases: 7. This CDR3 has 16 amino acids. Germline loops: CDR1 MNHNS, CDR2 SASEGT. CDR3 sequence reads: CASSEAPQGVSQPQHF. The CDR3 nucleotides are TGTGCCAGCAGTGAAGCCCCACAGGGGGTCTCTCAGCCCCAGCATTTT.

This chain uses TRBV5-6 with TRBJ1-6; D is unresolved. The CDR3 sequence is 15 residues long. The ends were cut back, 5 bases at V and 9 bases at J, with 18 bases in the middle. Germline V gives CDR1 SGHDT, CDR2 YYEEEE. This chain's CDR3 is CASREWASPPSPLHF. CDR3 in DNA: TGTGCCAGCAGGGAATGGGCCTCCCCGCCTTCACCCCTCCACTTT.

This chain links TRBV10-3 with TRBJ1-2; 7 bases map to TRBD1. Germline V gene lookup returns CDR1 ENHRY and CDR2 SYGVKD. The ends lost 7 bases at V and 0 bases at J; junction bases unmatched: 5. The CDR3 has 14 residues. CDR3: CAINPGQANYGYTF. The CDR3 nucleotides read TGTGCCATCAATCCCGGACAGGCTAACTATGGCTACACCTTC.

This clone came up a few times. The genes are TRBV7-2 and TRBJ1-5; no clear D. V was pared by 2 bases and J by 2 bases, with 10 bases between. Germline V lookup: CDR1 SGHTA, CDR2 FQGNSA. The CDR3 spans 15 residues. DNA for the CDR3: TGTGCCAGCAGCTTATCTCCGGGCGGCAATCAGCCCCAGCATTTT. This encodes CASSLSPGGNQPQHF.

The chain links TRBV24-1 to TRBJ2-1; D perhaps matches TRBD2 (5 bases). Trimming cost V 0 bases and J 1 base, with 6 bases left between them. Germline CDR1 KGHDR, CDR2 SFDVKD. CDR3 size: 15 residues. CDR3 DNA: TGTGCCACCAGTGATTTGGCGGGTTCCTACAATGAGCAGTTCTTC. Translation: CATSDLAGSYNEQFF.

The chain recombines TRBV5-3 with TRBJ1-1, with D possibly matching TRBD1 (5 bases). Being an ORF, TRBV5-3 has a function that is uncertain. Deletions cut 4 bases from V and 0 bases from J, with 19 bases between. The CDR3 covers 17 residues. CDR3 protein: CARSIRGGAYMNTEAFF. CDR3 DNA sequence: TGTGCCAGAAGCATTAGGGGAGGGGCCTATATGAACACTGAAGCTTTCTTT.

This sequence joins TRBV9 and TRBJ2-7; perhaps TRBD2 as D (6 bases). This CDR3 has 14 residues. Germline V gives CDR1 SGDLS, CDR2 YYNGEE. The ends were cut back, 4 bases at V and 2 bases at J, with 13 bases in the middle. The DNA for the CDR3 is TGTGCCAGCAGCCCGCGGGGTTGGGCCTACGAGCAGTACTTC. This encodes CASSPRGWAYEQYF.

This rearrangement joins TRBV7-2 to TRBJ1-4; the match to TRBD1 covers 7 bases. With 6 bases clipped from V and 7 bases from J, the junction kept 11 bases outside the gene matches. Germline CDR1 is SGHTA and CDR2 is FQGNSA. The CDR3 runs to 15 residues. The CDR3 here is CASRQTRQGGEKLFF. The CDR3, as DNA: TGTGCCAGCAGACAAACCCGGCAGGGGGGTGAAAAACTGTTTTTT.

This clone showed up just once. The chain has TRBV5-1 and TRBJ2-5; the D is unclear. Germline-derived CDR1 and CDR2 are SGHRS and YFSETQ. This CDR3 is 13 amino acids long. Between the trimmed V and J ends, which lost 2 bases and 2 bases, there was a span of 7 bases. The CDR3 sequence: CASSFPEQETQYF. DNA of the CDR3: TGCGCCAGCAGCTTTCCCGAGCAAGAGACCCAGTACTTC. The full variable domain, its missing parts supplied by reference TRBV5-1 and TRBJ2-5, is KAGVTQTPRYLIKTRGQQVTLSCSPISGHRSVSWYQQTPGQGLQFLFEYFSETQRNKGNFPGRFSGRQFSNSRSEMNVSTLELGDSALYLCASSFPEQETQYFGPGTRLLVL.

V gene TRBV4-3 combines with J gene TRBJ1-6; the match to TRBD1 covers 8 bases. Germline V CDR1 and CDR2: LGHNA, YSLEER. V shed 1 base, J shed 4 bases, and the junction held 6 bases outside the gene matches. CDR3 length: 17 amino acids. CDR3 DNA sequence: TGCGCCAGCAGCCAAGGACAGGGGTTCGGGTATAATTCACCCCTCCACTTT. Amino acid sequence: CASSQGQGFGYNSPLHF.

This chain links TRBV7-9 with TRBJ1-1, with D possibly matching TRBD1 (6 bases). The CDR3 has 14 residues. Germline CDR1 SEHNR, CDR2 FQNEAQ (reference sequence). V was pared by 5 bases and J by 1 base, with 11 bases between. The CDR3 spells CASSRQDWNTEAFF. The CDR3 DNA sequence: TGTGCCAGCAGCCGACAGGATTGGAACACTGAAGCTTTCTTT.

The V gene is TRBV19, the J gene TRBJ2-7; 9 nucleotides match TRBD1. The V and J ends lost 3 bases and 6 bases, in that order; junction bases with no gene match: 9. The CDR3 totals 15 residues. CDR1 and CDR2 (germline): LNHDA, SQIVND (reference sequence). CDR3: CASSIKGQGIGEQYF. The CDR3 DNA is TGTGCCAGTAGTATTAAGGGACAGGGAATCGGCGAGCAGTACTTC.

This clone was seen just once. The chain combines TRBV6-5 with TRBJ2-1, with D maybe TRBD2 (7 bases). The CDR3 is 15 residues long. The germline V gene encodes CDR1 MNHEY and CDR2 SVGAGI. V was pared by 2 bases and J by 6 bases, with 14 bases between. The chain's CDR3 is CASSYGAGASNEQFF. Written as DNA, the CDR3 is TGTGCCAGCAGTTACGGGGCGGGGGCATCCAATGAGCAGTTCTTC.

The V gene is TRBV7-9, the J gene TRBJ1-4, with no clear D. From germline, CDR1 is SEHNR and CDR2 FQNEAQ (reference sequence). The CDR3 is made up of 17 amino acids. V dropped 5 bases and J dropped 6 bases, with 22 bases sitting between them. CDR3 coding DNA: TGTGCCAGCAGCCCACTCCGCCCCGGGCCGGTGGATGAAAAACTGTTTTTT. It specifies CASSPLRPGPVDEKLFF.

The chain recombines TRBV20-1 with TRBJ2-3; D is ambiguous. Trimming pared 3 bases from V and 7 bases from J, leaving 14 bases between. Germline CDR1 reads DFQATT; CDR2 reads SNEGSKA (reference sequence). The CDR3 runs 13 residues. For the CDR3, the DNA is TGCAGTGCTAGTTCCCAAGGCTTACATACGCAGTATTTT. It is translated as CSASSQGLHTQYF.